What follows are 20 T cell receptor beta chains derived from one specimen sequenced in a study of regulatory T cells in long-lasting Graves disease (dated by TCRdb to the early 2020s). The method behind the library was multiplex PCR. For sequencing, an Illumina HiSeq 4000 was employed. To build TCR beta libraries, CDR3 regions were amplified by Arm-PCR using iRepertoire HTBI primers. The public sequencing data were trimmed at Q25 with fastp and processed into clonotypes with MiXCR by TCRdb, which kept only in-frame beta chains. Rows with a matching CDR3 protein are joined into one entry that keeps the most common DNA and genes. The table for this sample lists 350,000 to 500,000 distinct CDR3 sequences; about 14% of them were counted only once. The ten biggest clones cover approximately 15% of the sample. Sample time point, as interpreted from the label and publication: newly diagnosed GD, antithyroid drugs for less than 3 months. For both TCR sequencing and RNA sequencing, RNA was extracted from PBMCs in TRIzol.

These data also formed part of another study, on T cells in Graves' hyperthyroidism and ophthalmopathy.

This sample comprised peripheral blood mononuclear cells (PBMCs), obtained at new diagnosis, from a patient treated with antithyroid drugs. Source of these receptors: a woman aged 45 to 65 with Graves disease. Donor details come from another sample of the same person, matched by shared clones.

This clonotype was recorded many times. This chain joins TRBV6-2 or TRBV6-3 and TRBJ1-2, with D hard to call. V lost 5 bases and J lost 0, with 13 bases in between. The CDR3 runs to 15 residues. Germline values: CDR1 MNHEY, CDR2 SVGEGT. CDR3 sequence: CASSPIAAPNYGYTF. The CDR3 region has the DNA TGTGCCAGCAGTCCCATCGCCGCTCCTAACTATGGCTACACCTTC.

This clonotype has a count of ten or more. CDR3 region: CATSGSGPNQPQHF. The CDR3 DNA sequence: TGTGCCACCTCCGGATCCGGGCCTAATCAGCCCCAGCATTTT. J is TRBJ1-5 and V is TRBV28; D call uncertain. Trimming cost V 10 bases and J 4 bases, with 17 bases left between them. The CDR3 spans 14 residues. CDR1 and CDR2 (germline): MDHEN, SYDVKM.

This clonotype was observed many times. The rearrangement links TRBV6-1 to TRBJ2-5, with 14 bases identical to TRBD2. The CDR3 is made up of 16 amino acids. Per the germline V gene, CDR1 is MNHNS and CDR2 is SASEGT. With V trimmed by 5 bases and J by 5 bases, 7 bases remained unmatched. The CDR3 bases are TGTGCCAGCAGTCCCCAGACTAGCGGGAGGGGGGAGACCCAGTACTTC. Translation: CASSPQTSGRGETQYF.

This clonotype was recorded a few times. The chain is built from TRBV14 and TRBJ2-4, with D unresolved. CDR1 and CDR2 from the germline V gene are SGHDN and FVKESK. V dropped 6 bases and J dropped 6 bases, with 15 bases sitting between them. The CDR3 is 14 amino acids. The DNA of the CDR3 is TGTGCCAGCAGTCCGGTAGGATCCATAAACATTCAGTACTTC. As protein: CASSPVGSINIQYF. The whole variable domain, remainder taken from reference TRBV14 and TRBJ2-4, is EAGVTQFPSHSVIEKGQTVTLRCDPISGHDNLYWYRRVMGKEIKFLLHFVKESKQDESGMPNNRFLAERTGGTYSTLKVQPAELEDSGVYFCASSPVGSINIQYFGAGTRLSVL.

This clonotype was recorded many times. J is TRBJ2-2 and V is TRBV12-3 or TRBV12-4; 10 nucleotides align to TRBD2. V lost 1 base, J lost 1 base, and 6 bases stayed unmatched. This CDR3 has 18 amino acids. CDR3 in amino acids: CASSLGGSGRKNTGELFF. In DNA, the CDR3 is TGTGCCAGCAGTTTAGGTGGTAGCGGGAGGAAGAACACCGGGGAGCTGTTTTTT.

This clonotype was seen repeatedly, ten times or more. V usage is TRBV11-2 and J usage is TRBJ2-1; TRBD2 might be the D (6 bases). The CDR3 runs to 16 residues. Trimming pared 0 bases from V and 2 bases from J, leaving 11 bases between. The germline gives CDR1 SGHAT, CDR2 FQNNGV. In DNA form, the CDR3 reads TGTGCCAGCAGCTTAGATCACGGCGGGACCTACAATGAGCAGTTCTTC. Protein product: CASSLDHGGTYNEQFF.

Of note for this clonotype: This sequence may be a read error, since a much larger clone differs from it by one base. The chain's CDR3 is CASSLGTSGRRSDTQYF. The CDR3, as DNA: TGTGCCAGCAGCCTGGGGACTAGCGGGCGTAGGTCAGATACGCAGTATTTT. V gene TRBV11-3 combines with J gene TRBJ2-3, with 12 bases that match TRBD2. Losses at the gene ends were 5 bases for V and 4 bases for J; bases not matched to a gene: 10. Germline V gives CDR1 SGHNT, CDR2 YENEEA. The length of the CDR3 is 17 residues.

This clonotype occurred a few times. This chain uses TRBV20-1 with TRBJ2-7; TRBD2 agrees at 10 bases. Germline V gene lookup returns CDR1 DFQATT and CDR2 SNEGSKA (reference sequence). The junction had 6 bases not matched to a gene; V was cut back by 3 bases and J by 4 bases. This CDR3 is 14 amino acids long. CDR3 bases: TGCAGTGCTAGGGTACCACTAGCGGGGTACGAGCAGTACTTC. Amino acid sequence: CSARVPLAGYEQYF.

This clonotype was recorded many times. The gene calls are TRBV12-3 or TRBV12-4 and TRBJ2-5; D possibly corresponds to TRBD2 (6 bases). CDR3 length: 12 amino acids. V was cut by 3 bases and J by 5 bases, with 7 bases left in between. The chain's CDR3 is CASSFGGETQYF. The CDR3 DNA follows: TGTGCCAGCAGTTTTGGGGGGGAGACCCAGTACTTC.

The table lists this clonotype with a few counts. The chain has TRBV27 and TRBJ1-1, with D uncertain. This CDR3 comprises 14 residues. Germline CDR1 MNHEY, CDR2 SMNVEV (reference sequence). Trimming removed 9 bases at V and 5 bases at J, with 19 bases between. CDR3 DNA sequence: TGTGCCAGTAGAAAGGAGGGAGCTAATACTGAAGCTTTCTTT. Its protein product is CASRKEGANTEAFF.

The V and J genes are TRBV4-1 and TRBJ2-1, with 7 bases that match TRBD2. The junction had 7 bases not matched to a gene; V was cut back by 1 base and J by 10 bases. CDR1 and CDR2 from the germline V gene are MGHRA and YSYEKL. The CDR3 loop spans 14 amino acids. CDR3 DNA sequence: TGCGCCAGCAGCCAAGTACTAGCGTCGGGCGAGCAGTTCTTC. Protein product: CASSQVLASGEQFF.

This clonotype was picked up many times. The chain links TRBV7-9 to TRBJ2-1, with 7 nucleotides matching TRBD2. Losses at the gene ends were 5 bases for V and 2 bases for J; bases not matched to a gene: 3. The CDR3 runs 14 residues. Germline-derived CDR1 and CDR2 are SEHNR and FQNEAQ (reference sequence). CDR3 residues: CASSEAGTYNEQFF. CDR3 coding DNA: TGTGCCAGCAGCGAAGCGGGAACCTACAATGAGCAGTTCTTC. The full variable domain, with the rest looked up from reference TRBV7-9 and TRBJ2-1, is DTGVSQNPRHKITKRGQNVTFRCDPISEHNRLYWYRQTLGQGPEFLTYFQNEAQLEKSRLLSDRFSAERPKGSFSTLEIQRTEQGDSAMYLCASSEAGTYNEQFFGPGTRLTVL.

The table lists this clonotype with a few counts. The V and J genes are TRBV2 and TRBJ2-6, with D unclear. This CDR3 has 16 amino acids. CDR1 and CDR2 (germline): SNHLY, FYNNEI. V lost 4 bases and J lost 0, with 10 bases in between. CDR3 in amino acids: CASSGAIYSGANVLTF. The CDR3 DNA sequence: TGTGCCAGCAGTGGAGCCATATACTCTGGGGCCAACGTCCTGACTTTC.

This clonotype was picked up a small number of times. This chain joins TRBV10-3 and TRBJ2-3; 12 nucleotides agree with TRBD2. The CDR3 length is 14 residues. J lost 5 bases, V lost 9 bases, and 6 bases had no gene match. Germline V gives CDR1 ENHRY, CDR2 SYGVKD. CDR3 sequence reads: CAIGLAGTEDTQYF. CDR3 coding DNA: TGTGCCATAGGACTAGCGGGAACGGAAGATACGCAGTATTTT.

In its sample, this clonotype was seen many times. This sequence joins TRBV27 and TRBJ1-4; the match to TRBD1 covers 9 bases. The junction had 18 bases not matched to a gene; V was cut back by 5 bases and J by 8 bases. CDR3 length: 18 residues. Germline values: CDR1 MNHEY, CDR2 SMNVEV (reference sequence). The CDR3 loop reads CASSPITGTGLAWEKLFF. CDR3 sequence (DNA): TGTGCCAGCAGTCCAATAACCGGGACAGGGCTCGCGTGGGAAAAACTGTTTTTT.

At least ten counts were recorded for this clonotype. This chain connects TRBV20-1 to TRBJ2-7; TRBD2 matches 10 bases. The CDR3 is made up of 16 amino acids. From germline, CDR1 is DFQATT and CDR2 SNEGSKA (reference sequence). Germline trimming cut 2 bases from V and 6 bases from J; bases unmatched to any gene: 13. The CDR3: CSARSSLAGDNIEQYF. DNA of the CDR3: TGCAGTGCTAGATCTTCCCTAGCGGGAGACAACATCGAGCAGTACTTC.

The chain couples TRBV5-5 to TRBJ1-4; D is perhaps TRBD1 (5 bases). The V gene lost 1 base and the J gene lost 2 bases, with 21 bases spanning the gap. The CDR3 contains 19 residues. Germline CDR1 is SGHKS and CDR2 is YYEKEE (reference sequence). CDR3 nucleotide sequence: TGTGCCAGCAGCTTGAGGTCAGGGCCCATTGAAGGCACTAATGAAAAACTGTTTTTT. Protein sequence: CASSLRSGPIEGTNEKLFF.

This clonotype showed up just a few times. V usage is TRBV6-2 or TRBV6-3 and J usage is TRBJ1-2, with D possibly TRBD1 on 5 matching bases. The CDR3 sequence is 12 residues long. Trimming stripped 7 bases from V and 7 bases from J, with 13 bases between. Germline CDR1 reads MNHEY; CDR2 reads SVGEGT. The CDR3 sequence is CASIEIGVGYTF. The CDR3 DNA reads TGTGCCAGCATCGAGATAGGGGTTGGCTACACCTTC.

This clonotype was seen at least ten times. The rearrangement links TRBV28 to TRBJ2-7; D perhaps matches TRBD2 (6 bases). The CDR3 is 13 residues long. CDR1 and CDR2 (germline): MDHEN, SYDVKM. V lost 7 bases to trimming and J lost 5 bases, with 15 bases between them. CDR3 sequence: CASTHETSDEQYF. In DNA, the CDR3 is TGTGCCAGCACCCACGAGACTAGTGACGAGCAGTACTTC. Complete variable domain (other parts from reference TRBV28 and TRBJ2-7): DVKVTQSSRYLVKRTGEKVFLECVQDMDHENMFWYRQDPGLGLRLIYFSYDVKMKEKGDIPEGYSVSREKKERFSLILESASTNQTSMYLCASTHETSDEQYFGPGTRLTVT.

This clonotype came up many times. CDR3 loop: CSVTTVPNTEAFF. The CDR3 DNA is TGCAGCGTGACGACAGTACCGAACACTGAAGCTTTCTTT. This chain joins TRBV29-1 and TRBJ1-1; maybe TRBD1 (5 bases). Trimming took 6 bases from V and 1 from J, leaving 12 bases between them. Germline V gene lookup returns CDR1 SQVTM and CDR2 ANQGSEA. This CDR3 comprises 13 residues.